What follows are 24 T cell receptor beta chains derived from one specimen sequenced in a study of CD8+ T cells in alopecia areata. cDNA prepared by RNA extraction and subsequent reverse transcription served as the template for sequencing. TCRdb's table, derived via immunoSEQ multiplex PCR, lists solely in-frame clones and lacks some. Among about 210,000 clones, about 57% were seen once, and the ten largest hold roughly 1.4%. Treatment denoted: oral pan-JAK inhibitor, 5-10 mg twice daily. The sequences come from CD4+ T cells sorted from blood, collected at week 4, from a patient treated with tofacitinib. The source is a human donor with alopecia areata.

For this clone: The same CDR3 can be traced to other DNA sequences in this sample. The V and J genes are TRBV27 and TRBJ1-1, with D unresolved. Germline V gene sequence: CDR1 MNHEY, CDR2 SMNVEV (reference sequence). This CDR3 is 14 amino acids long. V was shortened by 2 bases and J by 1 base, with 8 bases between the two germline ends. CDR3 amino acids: CASSLLSGNTEAFF. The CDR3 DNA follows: TGTGCCAGCAGTTTACTGTCAGGGAACACTGAAGCTTTCTTT.

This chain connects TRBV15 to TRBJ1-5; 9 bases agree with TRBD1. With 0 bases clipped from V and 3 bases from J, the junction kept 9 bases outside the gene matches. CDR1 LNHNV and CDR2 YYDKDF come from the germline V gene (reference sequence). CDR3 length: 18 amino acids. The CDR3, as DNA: TGTGCCACCAGCAGAGATTACCCCGGACAGGGGAACAATCAGCCCCAGCATTTT. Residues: CATSRDYPGQGNNQPQHF.

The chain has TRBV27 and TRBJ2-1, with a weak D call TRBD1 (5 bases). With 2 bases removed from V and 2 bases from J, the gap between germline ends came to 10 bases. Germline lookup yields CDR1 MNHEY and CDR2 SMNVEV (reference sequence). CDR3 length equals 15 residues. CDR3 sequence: CASSLGAPTYNEQFF. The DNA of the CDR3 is TGTGCCAGCAGTTTAGGGGCTCCTACCTACAATGAGCAGTTCTTC.

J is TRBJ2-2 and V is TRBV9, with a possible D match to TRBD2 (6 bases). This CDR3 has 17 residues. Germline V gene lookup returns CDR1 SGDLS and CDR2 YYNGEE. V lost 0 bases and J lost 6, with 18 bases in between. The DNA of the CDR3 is TGTGCCAGCAGCGTAGGTCCCAGCGGGCTAGGGGCCGGGGAGCTGTTTTTT. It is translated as CASSVGPSGLGAGELFF. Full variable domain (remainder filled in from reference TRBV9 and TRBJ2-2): DSGVTQTPKHLITATGQRVTLRCSPRSGDLSVYWYQQSLDQGLQFLIQYYNGEERAKGNILERFSAQQFPDLHSELNLSSLELGDSALYFCASSVGPSGLGAGELFFGEGSRLTVL.

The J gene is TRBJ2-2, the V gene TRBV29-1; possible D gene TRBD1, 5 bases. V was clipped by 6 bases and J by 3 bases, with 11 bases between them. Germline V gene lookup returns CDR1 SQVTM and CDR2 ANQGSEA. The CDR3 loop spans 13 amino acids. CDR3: CSVATVYTGELFF. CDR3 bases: TGCAGCGTGGCGACAGTCTACACCGGGGAGCTGTTTTTT.

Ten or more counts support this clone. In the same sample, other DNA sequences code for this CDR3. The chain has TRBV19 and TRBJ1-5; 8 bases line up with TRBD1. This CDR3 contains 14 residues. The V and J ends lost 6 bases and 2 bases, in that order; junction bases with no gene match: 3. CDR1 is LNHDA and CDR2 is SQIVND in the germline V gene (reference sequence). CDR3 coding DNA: TGTGCCAGTAGCCCGGGACAGGGCAATCAGCCCCAGCATTTT. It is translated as CASSPGQGNQPQHF.

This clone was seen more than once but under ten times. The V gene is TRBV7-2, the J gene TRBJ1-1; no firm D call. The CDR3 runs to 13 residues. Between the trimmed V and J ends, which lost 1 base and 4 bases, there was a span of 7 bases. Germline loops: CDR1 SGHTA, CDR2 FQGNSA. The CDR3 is CASSLEGATEAFF. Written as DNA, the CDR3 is TGTGCCAGCAGCTTAGAAGGTGCCACTGAAGCTTTCTTT. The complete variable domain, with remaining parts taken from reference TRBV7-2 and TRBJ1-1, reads GAGVSQSPSNKVTEKGKDVELRCDPISGHTALYWYRQSLGQGLEFLIYFQGNSAPDKSGLPSDRFSAERTGGSVSTLTIQRTQQEDSAVYLCASSLEGATEAFFGQGTRLTVV.

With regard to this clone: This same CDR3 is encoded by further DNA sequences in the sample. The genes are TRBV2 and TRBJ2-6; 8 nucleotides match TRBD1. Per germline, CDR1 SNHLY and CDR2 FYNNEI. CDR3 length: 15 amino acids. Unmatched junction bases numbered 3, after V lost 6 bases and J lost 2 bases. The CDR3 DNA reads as TGTGCCAGCAGCCCACAGGGGGCTGGGGCCAACGTCCTGACTTTC. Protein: CASSPQGAGANVLTF.

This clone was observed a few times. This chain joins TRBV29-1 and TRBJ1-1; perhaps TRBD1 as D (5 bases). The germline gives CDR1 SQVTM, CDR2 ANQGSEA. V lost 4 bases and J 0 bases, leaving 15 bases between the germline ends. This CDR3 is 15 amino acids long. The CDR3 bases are TGCAGCGTTGGCGGTGGGCGGGGGATGAACACTGAAGCTTTCTTT. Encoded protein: CSVGGGRGMNTEAFF.

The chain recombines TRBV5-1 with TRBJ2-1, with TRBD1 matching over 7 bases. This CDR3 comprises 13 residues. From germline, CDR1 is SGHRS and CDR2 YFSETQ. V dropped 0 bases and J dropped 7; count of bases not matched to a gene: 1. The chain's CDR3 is CASSLEGQNEQFF. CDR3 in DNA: TGCGCCAGCAGCTTGGAGGGACAGAATGAGCAGTTCTTC.

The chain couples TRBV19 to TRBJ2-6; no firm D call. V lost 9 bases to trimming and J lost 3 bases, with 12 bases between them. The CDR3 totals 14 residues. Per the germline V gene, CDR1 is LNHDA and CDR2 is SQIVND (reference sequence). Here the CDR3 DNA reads TGTGCCAGCCACCCCACATATGGGGCCAACGTCCTGACTTTC. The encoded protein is CASHPTYGANVLTF. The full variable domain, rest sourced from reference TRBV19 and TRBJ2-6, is DGGITQSPKYLFRKEGQNVTLSCEQNLNHDAMYWYRQDPGQGLRLIYYSQIVNDFQKGDIAEGYSVSREKKESFPLTVTSAQKNPTAFYLCASHPTYGANVLTFGAGSRLTVL.

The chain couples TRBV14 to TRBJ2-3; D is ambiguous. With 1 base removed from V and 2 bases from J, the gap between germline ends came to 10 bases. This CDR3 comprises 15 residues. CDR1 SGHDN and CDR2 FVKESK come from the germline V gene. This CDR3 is CASSQGVSSTDTQYF. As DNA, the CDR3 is TGTGCCAGCAGCCAAGGGGTCTCGTCCACAGATACGCAGTATTTT.

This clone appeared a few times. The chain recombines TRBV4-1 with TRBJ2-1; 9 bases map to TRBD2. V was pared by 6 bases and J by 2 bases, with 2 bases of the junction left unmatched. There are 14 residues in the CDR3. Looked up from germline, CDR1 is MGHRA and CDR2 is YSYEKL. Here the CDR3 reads CASSSGGPYNEQFF. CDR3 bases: TGCGCCAGCAGTAGCGGGGGTCCCTACAATGAGCAGTTCTTC.

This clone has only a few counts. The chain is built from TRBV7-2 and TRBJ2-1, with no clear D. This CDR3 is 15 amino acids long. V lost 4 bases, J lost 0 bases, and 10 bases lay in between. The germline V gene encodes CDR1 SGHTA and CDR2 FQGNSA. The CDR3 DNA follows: TGTGCCAGCAGCTCGACCTCACCCTCCTACAATGAGCAGTTCTTC. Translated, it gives CASSSTSPSYNEQFF.

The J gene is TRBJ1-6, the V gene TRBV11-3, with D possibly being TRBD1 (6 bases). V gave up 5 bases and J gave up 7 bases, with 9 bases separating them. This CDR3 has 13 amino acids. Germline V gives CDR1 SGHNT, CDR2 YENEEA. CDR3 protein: CASSKGGNSPLHF. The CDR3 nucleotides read TGTGCCAGCAGCAAAGGGGGAAATTCACCCCTCCACTTT.

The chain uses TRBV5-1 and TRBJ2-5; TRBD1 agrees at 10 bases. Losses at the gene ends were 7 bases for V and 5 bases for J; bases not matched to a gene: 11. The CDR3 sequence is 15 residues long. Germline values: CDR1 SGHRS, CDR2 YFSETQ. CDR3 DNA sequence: TGCGCCAGCGCTTTGGACGGGACAGGGGACGAGACCCAGTACTTC. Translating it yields CASALDGTGDETQYF.

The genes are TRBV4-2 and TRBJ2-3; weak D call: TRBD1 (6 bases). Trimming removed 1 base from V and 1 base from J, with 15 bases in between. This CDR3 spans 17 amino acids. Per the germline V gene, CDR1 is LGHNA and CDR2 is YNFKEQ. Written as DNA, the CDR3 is TGTGCCAGCAGCCAAGGGAATGTGGGGGCCCGCACAGATACGCAGTATTTT. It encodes CASSQGNVGARTDTQYF.

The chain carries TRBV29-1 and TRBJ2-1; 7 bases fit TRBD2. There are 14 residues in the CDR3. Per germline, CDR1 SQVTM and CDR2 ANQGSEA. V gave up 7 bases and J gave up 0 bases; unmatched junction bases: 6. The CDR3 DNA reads TGCAGCGCCAAGGGACTACCCTCCTACAATGAGCAGTTCTTC. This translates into CSAKGLPSYNEQFF.

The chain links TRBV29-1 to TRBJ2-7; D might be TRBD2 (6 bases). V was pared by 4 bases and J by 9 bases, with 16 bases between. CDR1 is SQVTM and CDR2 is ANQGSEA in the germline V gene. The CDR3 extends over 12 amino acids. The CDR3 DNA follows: TGCAGCGTTGGAGACCTGGGGCGGGGGCAGTACTTC. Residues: CSVGDLGRGQYF.

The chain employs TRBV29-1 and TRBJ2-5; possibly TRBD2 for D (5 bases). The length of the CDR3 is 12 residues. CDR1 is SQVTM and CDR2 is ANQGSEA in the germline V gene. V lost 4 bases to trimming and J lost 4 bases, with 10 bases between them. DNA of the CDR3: TGCAGCGTTGGGGCTAGCTTAGAGACCCAGTACTTC. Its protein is CSVGASLETQYF.

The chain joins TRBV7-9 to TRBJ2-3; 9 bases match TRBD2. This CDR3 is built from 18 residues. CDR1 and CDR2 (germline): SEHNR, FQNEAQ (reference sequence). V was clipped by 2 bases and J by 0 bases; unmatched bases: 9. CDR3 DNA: TGTGCCAGCAGCTTAAACATTCGGACTAGCGAGAGCACAGATACGCAGTATTTT. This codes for CASSLNIRTSESTDTQYF.

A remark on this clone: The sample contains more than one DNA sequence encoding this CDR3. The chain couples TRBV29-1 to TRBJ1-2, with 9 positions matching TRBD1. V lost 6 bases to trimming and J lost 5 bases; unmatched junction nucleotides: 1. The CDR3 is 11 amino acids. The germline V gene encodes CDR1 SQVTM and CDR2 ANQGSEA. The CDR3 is CSVGTGYGYTF. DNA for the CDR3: TGCAGCGTCGGGACAGGGTATGGCTACACCTTC.

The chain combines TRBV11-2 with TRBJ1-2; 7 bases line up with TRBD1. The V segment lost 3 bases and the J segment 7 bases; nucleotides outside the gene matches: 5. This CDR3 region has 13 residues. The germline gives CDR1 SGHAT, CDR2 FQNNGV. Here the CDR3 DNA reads TGTGCCAGCAGCTTGCAAGACAGGGCTGGCTACACCTTC. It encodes CASSLQDRAGYTF.

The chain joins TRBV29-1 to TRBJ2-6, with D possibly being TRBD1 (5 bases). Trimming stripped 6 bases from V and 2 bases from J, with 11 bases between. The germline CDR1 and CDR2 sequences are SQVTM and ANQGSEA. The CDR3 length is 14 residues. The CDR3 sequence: CSVAGRAGANVLTF. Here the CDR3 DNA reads TGCAGCGTAGCCGGCAGGGCTGGGGCCAACGTCCTGACTTTC. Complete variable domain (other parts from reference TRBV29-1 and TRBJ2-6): SAVISQKPSRDICQRGTSLTIQCQVDSQVTMMFWYRQQPGQSLTLIATANQGSEATYESGFVIDKFPISRPNLTFSTLTVSNMSPEDSSIYLCSVAGRAGANVLTFGAGSRLTVL.